The clone carrying this TCR beta chain was seen ten or more times. The antigen is not known. With 9 bases removed from V and 6 bases from J, the gap between germline ends came to 15 bases. The CDR3 is 12 residues long. The germline CDR1 and CDR2 sequences are MNHEY and SVGEGT. TCRdb reprocessed the reads via MiXCR and lists one record per CDR3 protein. The sample yields around 250,000 distinct CDR3 sequences, approximately 15% seen once. The data belong to a study of T cell repertoires in cytomegalovirus infection. On the study more broadly: CMV infection together with matching HLA type was indicated by public TCR beta signatures. Broader study findings: Individuals carrying CMV plus the relevant HLA were identified by cumulative frequency of public TCR beta families. Across the ex vivo response, the dominant clonotypes were HLA-C-restricted CMV-specific TCR beta clonotypes.

This sequence was found in a human donor in good health (CMV status not recorded). Some clones in this sample may be carry-over from other donors' samples. Sequenced material: CD8+ T cells from PBMCs. V gene TRBV6-2 or TRBV6-3 combines with J gene TRBJ2-7, with a tentative D call TRBD2 (5 bases). The CDR3 spells CASTRDLGEQYF. The CDR3 bases are TGTGCCAGTACACGGGATCTGGGCGAGCAGTACTTC.